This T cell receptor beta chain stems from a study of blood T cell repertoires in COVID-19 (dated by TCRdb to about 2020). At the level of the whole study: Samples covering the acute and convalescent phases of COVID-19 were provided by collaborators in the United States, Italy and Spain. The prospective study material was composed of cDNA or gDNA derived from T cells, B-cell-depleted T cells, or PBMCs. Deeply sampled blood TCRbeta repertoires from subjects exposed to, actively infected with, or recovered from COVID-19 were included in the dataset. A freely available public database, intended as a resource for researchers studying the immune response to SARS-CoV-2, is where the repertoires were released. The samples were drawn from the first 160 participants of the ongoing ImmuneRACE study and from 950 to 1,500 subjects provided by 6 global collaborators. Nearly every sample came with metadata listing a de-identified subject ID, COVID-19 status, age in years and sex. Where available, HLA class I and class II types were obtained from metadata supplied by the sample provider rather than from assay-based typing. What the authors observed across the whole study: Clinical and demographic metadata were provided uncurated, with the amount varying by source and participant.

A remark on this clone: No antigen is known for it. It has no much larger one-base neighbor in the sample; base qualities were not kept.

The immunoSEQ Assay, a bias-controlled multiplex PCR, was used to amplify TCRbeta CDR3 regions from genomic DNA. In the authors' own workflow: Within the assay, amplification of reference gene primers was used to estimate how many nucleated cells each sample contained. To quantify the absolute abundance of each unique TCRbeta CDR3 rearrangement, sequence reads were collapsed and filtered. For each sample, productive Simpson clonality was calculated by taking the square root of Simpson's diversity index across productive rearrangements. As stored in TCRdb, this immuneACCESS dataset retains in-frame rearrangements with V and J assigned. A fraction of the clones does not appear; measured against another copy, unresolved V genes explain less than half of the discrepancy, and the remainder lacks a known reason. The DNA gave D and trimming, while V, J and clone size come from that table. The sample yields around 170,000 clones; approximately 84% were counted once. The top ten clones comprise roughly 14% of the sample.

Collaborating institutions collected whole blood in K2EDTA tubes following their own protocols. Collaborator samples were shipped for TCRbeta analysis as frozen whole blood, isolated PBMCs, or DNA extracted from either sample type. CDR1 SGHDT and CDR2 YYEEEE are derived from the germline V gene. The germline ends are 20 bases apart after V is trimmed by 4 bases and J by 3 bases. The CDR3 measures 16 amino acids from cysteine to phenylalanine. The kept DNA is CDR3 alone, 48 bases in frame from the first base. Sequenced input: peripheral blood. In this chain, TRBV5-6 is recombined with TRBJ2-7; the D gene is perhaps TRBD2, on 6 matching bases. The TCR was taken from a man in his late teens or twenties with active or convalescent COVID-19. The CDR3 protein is CASSPDAGWGDYEQYF. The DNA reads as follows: TGTGCCAGCAGCCCGGACGCGGGCTGGGGGGACTACGAGCAGTACTTC. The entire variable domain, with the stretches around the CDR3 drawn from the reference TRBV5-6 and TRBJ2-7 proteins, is DAGVTQSPTHLIKTRGQQVTLRCSPKSGHDTVSWYQQALGQGPQFIFQYYEEEERQRGNFPDRFSGHQFPNYSSELNVNALLLGDSALYLCASSPDAGWGDYEQYFGPGTRLTVT.